This note documents a single T cell receptor beta chain sequence. Its cognate antigen is unknown. A much larger clone differs from this one at a single base, so this may be a read error. Germline values: CDR1 LGHDT, CDR2 YNNKEL (reference sequence). The length of the CDR3 is 15 residues. The data are from a study of T cells in Graves' hyperthyroidism and ophthalmopathy. Study-wide points: The model predicted ophthalmopathy a median approximately six months before onset. Expanded thyroid clonotypes (above 0.001) were mostly also found in blood.

Amplification of TCR beta CDR3 regions was performed using RNA transcripts as template. During a first-round RT-PCR of the TCR CDR3, the HTBI primer set was used. TCRdb used MiXCR to reprocess the multiplex PCR reads, holding one entry per CDR3 protein. There are approximately 560,000 distinct CDR3 sequences in the sample; less than 20% occur only once, and about 7% lies in the top ten. Patients aged 18 to 65 had newly diagnosed hyperthyroidism lasting under 2 months. The chain couples TRBV3-1 to TRBJ1-1; possibly TRBD1 for D (5 bases). Sequencing used blood. This TCR derives from a woman aged 25 to 39 with Graves' hyperthyroidism. The CDR3, as DNA: TGTGCCAGCGGCCAATCTGATGGGGGAAACACTGAAGCTTTCTTT. It codes for CASGQSDGGNTEAFF.